This T cell receptor beta chain was obtained from a study of blood T cell repertoires in COVID-19. Study-level information: There were acute and convalescent COVID-19 samples, and they came from the United States, Italy and Spain. PBMCs, B-cell-depleted T cells, or T cells provided the cDNA or gDNA that made up the material.

Original methodology: From reference gene primer amplification, estimates of nucleated cell counts were derived. The assay was immunoSEQ multiplex PCR, and TCRdb's table has in-frame clones only and misses some. V and J calls and clone size come straight from that table; D and trimming were deduced from the DNA. This sample carries approximately 25,000 clones, around 85% of them seen once, and the ten largest clones take approximately 61%. The V gene lost 0 bases and the J gene lost 2 bases, with 8 bases spanning the gap. CDR1 SGDLS and CDR2 YYNGEE come from the germline V gene. The CDR3 is 15 amino acids.

The clonotype originates from a woman aged 80 or over with acute or convalescent COVID-19. Sequenced material: peripheral blood. The rearrangement joins TRBV9 to TRBJ2-2; no firm D call. The CDR3 region is CASSVVQRNTGELFF. The CDR3 DNA reads TGTGCCAGCAGCGTAGTACAGAGAAACACCGGGGAGCTGTTTTTT.